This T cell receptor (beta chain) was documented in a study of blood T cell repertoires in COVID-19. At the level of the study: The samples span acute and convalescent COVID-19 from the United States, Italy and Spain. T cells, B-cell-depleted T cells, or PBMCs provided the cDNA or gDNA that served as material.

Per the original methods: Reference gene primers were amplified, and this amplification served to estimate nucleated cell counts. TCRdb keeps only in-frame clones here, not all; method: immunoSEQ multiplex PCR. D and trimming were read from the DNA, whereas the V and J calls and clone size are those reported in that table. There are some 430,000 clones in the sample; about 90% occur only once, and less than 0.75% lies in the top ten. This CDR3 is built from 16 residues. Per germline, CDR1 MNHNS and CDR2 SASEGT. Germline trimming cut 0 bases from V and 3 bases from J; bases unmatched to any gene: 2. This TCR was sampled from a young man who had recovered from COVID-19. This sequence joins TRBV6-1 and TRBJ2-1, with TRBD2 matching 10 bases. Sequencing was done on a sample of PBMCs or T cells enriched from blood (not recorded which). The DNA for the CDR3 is TGTGCCAGCAGTGAAGCGAAGCGGGGGGGCTACAATGAGCAGTTCTTC. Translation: CASSEAKRGGYNEQFF.